One sample yielded the 21 T cell receptor beta chains listed below, sequenced in a study of shared clonotypes between healthy human individuals. In the naive CD8 group, cells lacked CD45RO and were positively selected for CCR7, so terminally differentiated effector memory CD45RA+ cells were left out. Generated by immunoSEQ multiplex PCR, the TCRdb table keeps only in-frame clones and is missing some. Among some 2 million clones listed, about 95% were seen once. Material for sequencing was naive CD8+ T cells sorted from blood. These receptor sequences come from a man aged 18 to 29 in good health.

This clone was seen just once. V gene TRBV27 combines with J gene TRBJ2-5, with 7 bases aligning to TRBD1. This CDR3 comprises 15 residues. V shed 5 bases, J shed 2 bases, and the junction held 8 bases outside the gene matches. Germline CDR1 and CDR2: MNHEY and SMNVEV (reference sequence). The CDR3 reads CASSPSGDRQETQYF. CDR3 bases: TGTGCCAGCAGTCCGTCCGGGGACAGACAAGAGACCCAGTACTTC.

V usage is TRBV11-2 and J usage is TRBJ1-1; a weak D match, TRBD1 (6 bases). The CDR3 length is 15 residues. Trimming cost V 0 bases and J 3 bases, with 11 bases left between them. The V gene's germline CDR1 is SGHAT and CDR2 FQNNGV. This CDR3 reads CASSLDWSGDTEAFF. CDR3 DNA: TGTGCCAGCAGCTTAGATTGGTCAGGGGACACTGAAGCTTTCTTT.

This clone was counted only a few times. The genes are TRBV6-4 and TRBJ1-1, with D tentatively TRBD1 (5 bases). CDR1 is MRHNA and CDR2 is SNTAGT in the germline V gene. Trimming stripped 3 bases from V and 1 base from J, with 6 bases between. The CDR3 is made up of 13 amino acids. The chain's CDR3 is CASSERGNTEAFF. For the CDR3, the DNA is TGTGCCAGCAGTGAGAGGGGGAACACTGAAGCTTTCTTT.

The CDR3 loop is CASSAVKASGNQPQHF. The CDR3 DNA sequence: TGTGCCAGCAGTGCCGTGAAGGCCAGTGGCAATCAGCCCCAGCATTTT. V is TRBV27 and J is TRBJ1-5, with D unclear. Germline CDR1 is MNHEY and CDR2 is SMNVEV (reference sequence). CDR3 length: 16 residues. V was cut by 5 bases and J by 2 bases, with 16 bases left in between.

The chain joins TRBV7-9 to TRBJ2-3; 8 bases are shared with TRBD1. Looked up from germline, CDR1 is SEHNR and CDR2 is FQNEAQ (reference sequence). The CDR3 runs 15 residues. J gave up 4 bases and V 1 base, and 4 bases lay outside the gene matches. CDR3 nucleotides: TGTGCCAGCAGCTTAGGGACAGGGCTATCAGATACGCAGTATTTT. Protein: CASSLGTGLSDTQYF.

This chain connects TRBV4-3 to TRBJ2-7; 7 bases match TRBD2. J was trimmed by 4 bases and V by 0 bases; bases with no gene match: 12. The CDR3 is made up of 17 amino acids. Germline V gene data show CDR1 as LGHNA and CDR2 as YSLEER. CDR3 in DNA: TGCGCCAGCAGCCAAGATACGGGGGGTCAGTTAGGTTACGAGCAGTACTTC. Translating it yields CASSQDTGGQLGYEQYF.

This clone was picked up one time. The genes are TRBV11-1 and TRBJ2-7; 8 positions match TRBD2. Germline-derived CDR1 and CDR2 are SGHAT and FQDESV (reference sequence). The CDR3 is 13 residues long. Trimming cost V 5 bases and J 4 bases; bases outside gene matches: 4. The CDR3 region has the DNA TGTGCCAGCAGCGGCGGGGGGCTATACGAGCAGTACTTC. Translated: CASSGGGLYEQYF. The full variable domain, in which reference TRBV11-1 and TRBJ2-7 provide the parts outside the CDR3, is EAEVAQSPRYKITEKSQAVAFWCDPISGHATLYWYRQILGQGPELLVQFQDESVVDDSQLPKDRFSAERLKGVDSTLKIQPAELGDSAMYLCASSGGGLYEQYFGPGTRLTVT.

This chain uses TRBV10-2 with TRBJ2-1; perhaps TRBD2 as D (6 bases). V lost 6 bases and J 0 bases, leaving 9 bases between the germline ends. Per germline, CDR1 WSHSY and CDR2 SAAADI. This CDR3 contains 14 residues. The CDR3 nucleotides read TGCGCCAGCAGAGGGAGGAGCTCCTACAATGAGCAGTTCTTC. Protein sequence: CASRGRSSYNEQFF.

The V gene is TRBV10-3, the J gene TRBJ2-5; D unresolved. The germline CDR1 and CDR2 sequences are ENHRY and SYGVKD. The CDR3 contains 14 residues. V lost 3 bases and J 7 bases, leaving 15 bases between the germline ends. The CDR3 DNA follows: TGTGCCATCAGTGACGAAGCCCTATACCCGACCCAGTACTTC. Protein sequence: CAISDEALYPTQYF.

The chain uses TRBV9 and TRBJ2-7, with 11 bases lining up with TRBD1. The CDR3 is made up of 16 amino acids. V was clipped by 1 base and J by 4 bases; unmatched bases: 7. Germline CDR1 reads SGDLS; CDR2 reads YYNGEE. The CDR3 loop reads CASSVTPGQGVYEQYF. Written as DNA, the CDR3 is TGTGCCAGCAGCGTAACGCCGGGACAGGGGGTTTACGAGCAGTACTTC.

A word on this clone: Within the sample, other DNA sequences also encode this same CDR3. The rearrangement joins TRBV7-8 to TRBJ2-7; 13 bases map to TRBD2. With V trimmed by 3 bases and J by 2 bases, 4 bases remained unmatched. This CDR3 region has 16 residues. Germline V gene data show CDR1 as SGHVS and CDR2 as FQNEAQ. The CDR3 DNA reads TGTGCCAGCAGCTTCGGACTAGCGGGAGTGGCCTACGAGCAGTACTTC. It translates to CASSFGLAGVAYEQYF.

The chain links TRBV7-8 to TRBJ2-7; 7 nucleotides match TRBD1. In germline, CDR1 is SGHVS, CDR2 FQNEAQ. The V gene end was trimmed by 4 bases and the J gene end by 2 bases; junction bases not matched to a gene: 8. The CDR3 has 15 amino acids. The CDR3 loop is CASSYSDRLPYEQYF. The CDR3 nucleotides are TGTGCCAGCAGCTATTCGGACAGGCTTCCCTACGAGCAGTACTTC.

DNA of the CDR3: TGTGCCAGCACCGGGACAGGGGGCATCTACGAGCAGTACTTC. Its protein is CASTGTGGIYEQYF. The chain uses TRBV4-2 and TRBJ2-7, with 12 bases identical to TRBD1. CDR3 size: 14 residues. The V and J ends lost 7 bases and 3 bases, in that order; junction bases with no gene match: 4. Per the germline V gene, CDR1 is LGHNA and CDR2 is YNFKEQ.

V gene TRBV11-2 combines with J gene TRBJ2-7; D perhaps matches TRBD1 (7 bases). Germline lookup yields CDR1 SGHAT and CDR2 FQNNGV. Deletions cut 4 bases from V and 4 bases from J, with 14 bases between. This CDR3 has 14 amino acids. CDR3 in amino acids: CASSWLRGEYEQYF. Here the CDR3 DNA reads TGTGCCAGCAGCTGGCTCAGGGGGGAGTACGAGCAGTACTTC.

The chain recombines TRBV4-1 with TRBJ1-1; 7 bases map to TRBD1. J gave up 8 bases and V 4 bases, and 4 bases lay outside the gene matches. CDR1 is MGHRA, CDR2 YSYEKL, per germline. This CDR3 contains 12 residues. The CDR3 here is CASSPQGEEAFF. DNA for the CDR3: TGCGCCAGCAGCCCCCAGGGGGAGGAAGCTTTCTTT.

There are a few counts of this clone. The chain has TRBV7-9 and TRBJ2-2, with TRBD1 identical over 10 bases. Germline CDR1 SEHNR, CDR2 FQNEAQ (reference sequence). This CDR3 has 16 amino acids. The V and J ends lost 4 bases and 3 bases, in that order; junction bases with no gene match: 5. This CDR3 reads CASSSSGQGYTGELFF. The CDR3 DNA reads TGTGCCAGCAGCTCCTCGGGACAGGGGTACACCGGGGAGCTGTTTTTT.

This chain connects TRBV2 to TRBJ2-1; 9 bases line up with TRBD2. Germline V gives CDR1 SNHLY, CDR2 FYNNEI. Germline trimming cut 4 bases from V and 7 bases from J; bases unmatched to any gene: 11. The CDR3 has 16 amino acids. The CDR3 nucleotides read TGTGCCAGCAGTGCGGTAGCGGGAGAAGGCGGGAATGAGCAGTTCTTC. It translates to CASSAVAGEGGNEQFF. The variable domain in full, with the rest retrieved from reference TRBV2 and TRBJ2-1, is EPEVTQTPSHQVTQMGQEVILRCVPISNHLYFYWYRQILGQKVEFLVSFYNNEISEKSEIFDDQFSVERPDGSNFTLKIRSTKLEDSAMYFCASSAVAGEGGNEQFFGPGTRLTVL.

The chain combines TRBV7-3 with TRBJ1-1, with 10 bases fitting TRBD1. CDR3 length: 13 amino acids. CDR1 is SGHTA, CDR2 FQGTGA, per germline. V lost 1 base, J lost 11 bases, and 4 bases stayed unmatched. CDR3 DNA: TGTGCCAGCAGCTTAATGACAGGGGGCCCGGCTTTCTTT. Protein: CASSLMTGGPAFF.

The V gene is TRBV9, the J gene TRBJ2-7, with D hard to call. This CDR3 has 13 amino acids. V was shortened by 4 bases and J by 6 bases, with 14 bases between the two germline ends. In germline, CDR1 is SGDLS, CDR2 YYNGEE. CDR3 sequence: CASSKGGVGEQYF. CDR3 in DNA: TGTGCCAGCAGCAAGGGTGGGGTAGGCGAGCAGTACTTC.

The sample holds a few counts of this clone. This may be a read error: a much more frequent sequence differs by one nucleotide. Other DNA variants within this sample encode the same CDR3. The J gene is TRBJ2-2, the V gene TRBV6-5; no definite D call. V lost 2 bases to trimming and J lost 1 base, with 5 bases between them. This CDR3 region has 14 residues. Germline CDR1 reads MNHEY; CDR2 reads SVGAGI. The CDR3 coding sequence is TGTGCCAGCAGTTACGGGAAGAACACCGGGGAGCTGTTTTTT. Encoded protein: CASSYGKNTGELFF.

The gene calls are TRBV15 and TRBJ1-1; 7 positions agree with TRBD1. CDR3 length equals 13 residues. J lost 5 bases, V lost 6 bases, and 6 bases had no gene match. Germline V gene data show CDR1 as LNHNV and CDR2 as YYDKDF (reference sequence). CDR3 in amino acids: CATSEDRRTEAFF. The CDR3, as DNA: TGTGCCACCAGTGAGGACAGGCGGACTGAAGCTTTCTTT.